This T cell receptor beta chain stems from a study of control samples from healthy donors and cancer patients. The assay was immunoSEQ multiplex PCR, and TCRdb's table has in-frame clones only and misses some. The data contain 100,000 to 150,000 clones, more than 85% of them singletons. The CDR3 is 14 residues long. Germline V lookup: CDR1 WSHSY, CDR2 SAAADI. Trimming pared 0 bases from V and 4 bases from J, leaving 7 bases between. Material: blood. The TCR comes from a man aged 18 to 29 in good health. The rearrangement links TRBV10-2 to TRBJ1-5, with no clear D. The CDR3: CASSESSANQPQHF. In DNA, the CDR3 is TGCGCCAGCAGTGAGTCGTCCGCGAATCAGCCCCAGCATTTT.